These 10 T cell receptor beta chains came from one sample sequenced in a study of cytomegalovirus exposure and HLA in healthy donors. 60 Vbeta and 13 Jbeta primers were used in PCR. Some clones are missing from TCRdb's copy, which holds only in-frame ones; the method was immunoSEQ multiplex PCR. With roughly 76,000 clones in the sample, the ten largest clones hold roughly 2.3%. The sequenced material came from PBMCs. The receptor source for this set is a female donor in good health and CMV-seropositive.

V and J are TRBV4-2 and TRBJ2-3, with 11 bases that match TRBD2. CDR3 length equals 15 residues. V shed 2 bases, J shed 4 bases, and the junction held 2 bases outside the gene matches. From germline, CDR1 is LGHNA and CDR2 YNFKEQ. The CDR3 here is CASSQIAGGPDTQYF. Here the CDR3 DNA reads TGTGCCAGCAGCCAAATAGCGGGGGGGCCAGATACGCAGTATTTT.

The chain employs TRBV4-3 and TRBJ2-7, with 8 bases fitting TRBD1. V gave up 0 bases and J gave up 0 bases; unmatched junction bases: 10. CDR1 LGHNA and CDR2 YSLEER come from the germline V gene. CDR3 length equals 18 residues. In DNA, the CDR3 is TGCGCCAGCAGCCAAGATCCCCCCGGACAGGGCTTCTCCTACGAGCAGTACTTC. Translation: CASSQDPPGQGFSYEQYF.

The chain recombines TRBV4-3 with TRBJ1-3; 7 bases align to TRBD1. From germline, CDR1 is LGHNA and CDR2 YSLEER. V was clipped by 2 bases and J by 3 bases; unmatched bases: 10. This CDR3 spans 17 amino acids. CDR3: CASSQSTGAGSGNTIYF. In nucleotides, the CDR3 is TGCGCCAGCAGCCAATCAACAGGGGCAGGGAGTGGAAACACCATATATTTT.

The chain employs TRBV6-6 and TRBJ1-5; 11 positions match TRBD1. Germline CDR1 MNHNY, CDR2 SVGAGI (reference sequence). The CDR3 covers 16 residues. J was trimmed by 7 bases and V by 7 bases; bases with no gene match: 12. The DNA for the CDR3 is TGTGCCAGCACCCAAGGACAGGGGGCGGTCGAACAGCCCCAGCATTTT. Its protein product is CASTQGQGAVEQPQHF.

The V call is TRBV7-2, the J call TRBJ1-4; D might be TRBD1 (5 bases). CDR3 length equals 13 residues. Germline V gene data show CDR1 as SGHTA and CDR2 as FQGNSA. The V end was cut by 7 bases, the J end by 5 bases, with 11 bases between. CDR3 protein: CASKRDLNEKLFF. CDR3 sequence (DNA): TGTGCCAGCAAGCGGGACCTGAATGAAAAACTGTTTTTT.

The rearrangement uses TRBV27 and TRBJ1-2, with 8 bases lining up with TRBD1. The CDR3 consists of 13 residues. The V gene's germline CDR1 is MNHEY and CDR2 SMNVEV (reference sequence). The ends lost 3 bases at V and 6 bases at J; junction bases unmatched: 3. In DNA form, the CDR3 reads TGTGCCAGCAGTTTCGGGACAGGCGATGGCTACACCTTC. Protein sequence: CASSFGTGDGYTF.

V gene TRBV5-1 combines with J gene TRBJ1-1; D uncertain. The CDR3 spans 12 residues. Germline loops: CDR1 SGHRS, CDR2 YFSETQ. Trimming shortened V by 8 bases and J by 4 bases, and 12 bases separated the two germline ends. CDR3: CASREGGTEAFF. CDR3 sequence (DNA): TGCGCCAGTAGGGAGGGAGGCACTGAAGCTTTCTTT.

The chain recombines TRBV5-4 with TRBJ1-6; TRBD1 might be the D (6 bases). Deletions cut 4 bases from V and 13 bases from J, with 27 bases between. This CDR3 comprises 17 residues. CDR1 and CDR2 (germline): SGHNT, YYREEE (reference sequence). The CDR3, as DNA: TGTGCCAGCAGCGTGGCGGGGCAGGGGCGTGATCGGTCCCCCCTCCACTTT. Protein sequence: CASSVAGQGRDRSPLHF.

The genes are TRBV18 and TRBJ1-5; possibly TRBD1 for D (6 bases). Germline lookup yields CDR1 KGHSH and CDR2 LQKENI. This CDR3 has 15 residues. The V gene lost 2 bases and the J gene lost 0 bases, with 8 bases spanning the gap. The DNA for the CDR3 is TGTGCCAGCTCACCAAACAGGGATAGCAATCAGCCCCAGCATTTT. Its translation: CASSPNRDSNQPQHF.

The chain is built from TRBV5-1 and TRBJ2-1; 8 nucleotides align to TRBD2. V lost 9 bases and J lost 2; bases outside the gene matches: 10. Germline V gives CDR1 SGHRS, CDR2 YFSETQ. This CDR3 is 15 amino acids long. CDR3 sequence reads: CATHESGSPYNEQFF. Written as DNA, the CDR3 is TGCGCCACCCACGAGAGCGGGAGCCCCTACAATGAGCAGTTCTTC.